This paragraph covers one TCR beta chain sequence. The antigen is unknown. The authors sorted CD4+ and CD8+ T cells from PBMCs. This specimen comes from a study of CD8+ T cells in alopecia areata. Germline-derived CDR1 and CDR2 are PRHDT and FYEKMQ (reference sequence). The CDR3 totals 14 residues. V was shortened by 6 bases and J by 5 bases, with 16 bases between the two germline ends. cDNA reverse transcribed from extracted RNA served as the sequencing template. The assay was immunoSEQ multiplex PCR, and TCRdb's table has in-frame clones only and misses some. The profile shows about 110,000 clones, 59% of them singletons. Overall study results and limits: Normal scalp showed lower clonality than lesional scalp, especially alopecia totalis/universalis. Scalp samples also yield sequences from resident alphabeta T cells of normal skin.

The source is a human donor in good health. The chain employs TRBV13 and TRBJ1-1, with D maybe TRBD1 (6 bases). The sequenced sample consisted of CD8+ T cells sorted from blood. The DNA for the CDR3 is TGTGCCAGCAGTCGAGGACAGATCTATACTGAAGCTTTCTTT. This gives the protein CASSRGQIYTEAFF.